This section outlines one T cell receptor beta chain sequence together with its context. The antigen remains undetermined. The data originate from a study of OX40 agonist ivuxolimab in advanced cancers. Across the study: Patients were treated with intravenous ivuxolimab, dosed at 0.01 to 10 mg/kg and infused every 2 weeks. Study-wide points: At 0.1 to 3.0 mg/kg and by week 6, clonal expansion occurred in CD4+ and CD8+ blood T cells. Not determined was the antigen specificity of the expanded peripheral T cells.

Sequencing was performed with immunoSEQ multiplex PCR; in TCRdb, only in-frame clones are kept and a portion is missing. The sample shows some 50,000 clones, 80% to 90% of them seen only once. This CDR3 comprises 14 residues. Germline V gives CDR1 KGHSH, CDR2 LQKENI. Trimming stripped 3 bases from V and 6 bases from J, with 13 bases between. The TCR comes from an adult with an advanced solid tumor such as melanoma, head and neck, liver or kidney cancer. Specimen: CD4+ or CD8+ T cells sorted from blood, collected in a trial of the OX40 agonist ivuxolimab. V usage is TRBV18 and J usage is TRBJ2-3; D unclear. CDR3 coding DNA: TGTGCCAGCTCACCGGCACTCGATCAGGATACGCAGTATTTT. It is translated as CASSPALDQDTQYF.